This T cell receptor (beta chain) is drawn from a study of T cell repertoires in cytomegalovirus infection. TCRdb itself ran the reads through MiXCR, one entry per CDR3 protein. The top ten clones hold 10% to 15% of a sample with some 940,000 distinct CDR3 sequences, approximately 31% of them seen once. In germline, CDR1 is SGHKS, CDR2 YYEKEE (reference sequence). The CDR3 covers 16 residues. V was clipped by 0 bases and J by 2 bases, with 15 bases between them. Whole-study findings and limits: The study identified carriers of CMV plus the relevant HLA from cumulative public TCR beta family frequency.

This clonotype has more than one count but fewer than ten. As yet, its antigen is unknown. This receptor was taken from a human donor in good health (CMV status not recorded). Some clones in this sample may be carry-over from other donors' samples. The rearrangement joins TRBV5-5 to TRBJ2-7; weak D call: TRBD2 (6 bases). Specimen: cultured CD8+ T cells from PBMCs, collected from culture after CMV antigen stimulation. Here the CDR3 DNA reads TGTGCCAGCAGCTTGGAAGCCCTGGAGGGTGCCTACGAGCAGTACTTC. Encoded protein: CASSLEALEGAYEQYF.